The 23 T cell receptor beta chains below all came from one sample that was sequenced in a study of blood T cell repertoires in COVID-19. Clones were read by immunoSEQ multiplex PCR, and TCRdb kept only the in-frame ones, dropping some. Among some 190,000 clones listed, approximately 80% were seen once. The sequenced sample was PBMCs or T cells enriched from blood (not recorded which). The receptors derive from a man aged 60 to 69 who had been exposed to COVID-19.

J is TRBJ1-1 and V is TRBV5-1; 8 bases are a match to TRBD1. The germline gives CDR1 SGHRS, CDR2 YFSETQ. V lost 4 bases, J lost 8 bases, and 10 bases stayed unmatched. This CDR3 spans 14 amino acids. CDR3 sequence (DNA): TGCGCCAGCAGCCTTTTGGACAGGGAAGCCGAAGCTTTCTTT. Translated, it gives CASSLLDREAEAFF. The entire variable domain, with the rest obtained from reference TRBV5-1 and TRBJ1-1, is as follows: KAGVTQTPRYLIKTRGQQVTLSCSPISGHRSVSWYQQTPGQGLQFLFEYFSETQRNKGNFPGRFSGRQFSNSRSEMNVSTLELGDSALYLCASSLLDREAEAFFGQGTRLTVV.

This chain connects TRBV11-2 to TRBJ1-1; TRBD1 matches 7 bases. This CDR3 region has 13 residues. The junction had 2 bases not matched to a gene; V was cut back by 5 bases and J by 2 bases. The germline V gene has CDR1 SGHAT and CDR2 FQNNGV. CDR3 DNA sequence: TGTGCCAGCAGCCGGACAGGAAACACTGAAGCTTTCTTT. Protein product: CASSRTGNTEAFF.

The gene calls are TRBV5-1 and TRBJ2-5; 7 bases fit TRBD2. The V segment lost 0 bases and the J segment 1 base; nucleotides outside the gene matches: 6. Germline loops: CDR1 SGHRS, CDR2 YFSETQ. This CDR3 region has 16 residues. Written as DNA, the CDR3 is TGCGCCAGCAGCTTGGCCCGGGGGGTTCGCCAAGAGACCCAGTACTTC. Translating gives CASSLARGVRQETQYF.

This chain connects TRBV5-6 to TRBJ1-3; a possible D gene is TRBD1 (5 bases). The V gene lost 3 bases and the J gene lost 2 bases, with 9 bases spanning the gap. The CDR3 extends over 14 amino acids. The germline gives CDR1 SGHDT, CDR2 YYEEEE. DNA of the CDR3: TGTGCCAGCAGCTGGGGGGGAACTGGAAACACCATATATTTT. This sequence encodes CASSWGGTGNTIYF.

CDR3 in amino acids: CASSPLRTSERTGELFF. The CDR3 nucleotides are TGTGCCAGCTCACCACTTCGGACTAGCGAAAGGACCGGGGAGCTGTTTTTT. This chain links TRBV18 with TRBJ2-2; TRBD2 agrees at 9 bases. The CDR3 sequence is 17 residues long. V shed 1 base, J shed 5 bases, and the junction held 8 bases outside the gene matches. Germline V gene lookup returns CDR1 KGHSH and CDR2 LQKENI. Supplemented by reference TRBV18 and TRBJ2-2, the full variable domain reads NAGVMQNPRHLVRRRGQEARLRCSPMKGHSHVYWYRQLPEEGLKFMVYLQKENIIDESGMPKERFSAEFPKEGPSILRIQQVVRGDSAAYFCASSPLRTSERTGELFFGEGSRLTVL.

This chain links TRBV30 with TRBJ2-3; 10 bases match TRBD2. Germline CDR1 reads GTSNPN; CDR2 reads SVGIG (reference sequence). Unmatched junction bases numbered 4, after V lost 0 bases and J lost 4 bases. This CDR3 comprises 15 residues. CDR3: CAWSVAGGPSDTQYF. CDR3 sequence (DNA): TGTGCCTGGAGTGTAGCGGGAGGGCCTTCAGATACGCAGTATTTT.

The rearrangement joins TRBV19 to TRBJ2-1; TRBD2 agrees at 16 bases. The J segment lost 6 bases and the V segment lost 5 bases, leaving 7 bases of the junction unmatched. From germline, CDR1 is LNHDA and CDR2 SQIVND (reference sequence). There are 17 residues in the CDR3. This CDR3 is CASSGTSGRVLSNEQFF. The CDR3 coding sequence is TGTGCCAGTAGTGGGACTAGCGGGAGGGTGCTGAGCAATGAGCAGTTCTTC. Based on the CDR3 plus reference TRBV19 and TRBJ2-1, the full variable domain is DGGITQSPKYLFRKEGQNVTLSCEQNLNHDAMYWYRQDPGQGLRLIYYSQIVNDFQKGDIAEGYSVSREKKESFPLTVTSAQKNPTAFYLCASSGTSGRVLSNEQFFGPGTRLTVL.

About this clone: One junction end does not reproduce the germline sequence, and a read error may be involved. Other DNA sequences in this sample translate to the same CDR3. The rearrangement links TRBV2 to TRBJ1-5; 8 bases are shared with TRBD1. Looked up from germline, CDR1 is SNHLY and CDR2 is FYNNEI. CDR3 length: 14 amino acids. This chain's CDR3 is CASRGQEGGQPQHF. The DNA for the CDR3 is TGTGCCAGCAGGGGACAGGAAGGCGGTCAGCCTCAGCATTTT.

This sequence joins TRBV6-5 and TRBJ1-6; 7 bases align to TRBD1. The CDR3 is made up of 13 amino acids. The ends lost 6 bases at V and 10 bases at J; junction bases unmatched: 6. CDR1 is MNHEY, CDR2 SVGAGI, per germline. The CDR3 region is CASSQDRTSPLHF. The CDR3 region has the DNA TGTGCCAGCAGCCAGGACAGGACCTCACCCCTCCACTTT.

V usage is TRBV28 and J usage is TRBJ2-2; TRBD1 matches 12 bases. J gave up 0 bases and V 6 bases, and 14 bases lay outside the gene matches. This CDR3 is built from 20 residues. Germline V gives CDR1 MDHEN, CDR2 SYDVKM. CDR3 in DNA: TGTGCCAGCAGAACGTCGGGACAGGGGGCGATTTACTCGAACACCGGGGAGCTGTTTTTT. It translates to CASRTSGQGAIYSNTGELFF. The full variable domain, in which reference TRBV28 and TRBJ2-2 provide the parts outside the CDR3, is DVKVTQSSRYLVKRTGEKVFLECVQDMDHENMFWYRQDPGLGLRLIYFSYDVKMKEKGDIPEGYSVSREKKERFSLILESASTNQTSMYLCASRTSGQGAIYSNTGELFFGEGSRLTVL.

V gene TRBV5-1 combines with J gene TRBJ2-3, with 9 bases that match TRBD1. The germline gives CDR1 SGHRS, CDR2 YFSETQ. There are 16 residues in the CDR3. After removal of 4 bases from V and 4 bases from J, the junction contained 10 bases not matched to a gene. The CDR3 coding sequence is TGCGCCAGCAGCAAACCGGGACAGGGATTCGCAGATACGCAGTATTTT. Residues: CASSKPGQGFADTQYF.

This clone appeared a few times. The genes are TRBV2 and TRBJ1-5, with D perhaps TRBD1 (6 bases). Trimming cost V 5 bases and J 7 bases, with 15 bases left between them. CDR3 length equals 14 residues. Germline V lookup: CDR1 SNHLY, CDR2 FYNNEI. CDR3 coding DNA: TGTGCCAGCAGTAACGACAGGATTAGGCAGCCCCAGCATTTT. It yields the protein CASSNDRIRQPQHF.

This chain uses TRBV30 with TRBJ1-3; D not certain. CDR3 length: 12 amino acids. The germline V gene encodes CDR1 GTSNPN and CDR2 SVGIG (reference sequence). The V and J ends lost 2 bases and 3 bases respectively, with 5 bases between them. The CDR3 spells CAWSLGGNTIYF. The CDR3 nucleotides are TGTGCCTGGAGTCTAGGTGGAAACACCATATATTTT.

The chain joins TRBV27 to TRBJ2-6; D is undetermined. The germline CDR1 and CDR2 sequences are MNHEY and SMNVEV (reference sequence). The CDR3 sequence is 15 residues long. V was clipped by 2 bases and J by 2 bases, with 7 bases between them. CDR3: CASSLVPAGANVLTF. CDR3 bases: TGTGCCAGCAGTTTAGTTCCAGCTGGGGCCAACGTCCTGACTTTC.

This rearrangement joins TRBV6-2 or TRBV6-3 to TRBJ1-2, with D possibly TRBD1 on 5 matching bases. This CDR3 spans 14 amino acids. V lost 5 bases and J 1 base, leaving 11 bases between the germline ends. Germline-derived CDR1 and CDR2 are MNHEY and SVGEGT. Written as DNA, the CDR3 is TGTGCCAGCAGTCGCGGAGGGGATAACTATGGCTACACCTTC. It is translated as CASSRGGDNYGYTF.

This clone was found a few times. J is TRBJ1-4 and V is TRBV24-1; D might be TRBD1 (6 bases). This CDR3 is 14 amino acids long. V was clipped by 10 bases and J by 2 bases, with 13 bases between them. Germline V CDR1 and CDR2: KGHDR, SFDVKD. CDR3 sequence reads: CATYTGNTNEKLFF. CDR3 in DNA: TGTGCCACGTACACAGGGAATACTAATGAAAAACTGTTTTTT.

The rearrangement joins TRBV7-9 to TRBJ2-1; 10 nucleotides line up with TRBD2. The ends lost 4 bases at V and 4 bases at J; junction bases unmatched: 13. The CDR3 is made up of 18 amino acids. The germline CDR1 and CDR2 sequences are SEHNR and FQNEAQ (reference sequence). For the CDR3, the DNA is TGTGCCAGCAGCTCACAAACCCCAACTAGCGGGATTTACAATGAGCAGTTCTTC. Translating gives CASSSQTPTSGIYNEQFF.

This clone was observed a single time. The chain has TRBV6-5 and TRBJ1-5; 7 bases line up with TRBD1. The CDR3 is 15 amino acids. Germline lookup yields CDR1 MNHEY and CDR2 SVGAGI. The trim removed 7 bases at V and 1 base at J, leaving 7 bases unmatched. The CDR3: CASTQEGASNQPQHF. The DNA for the CDR3 is TGTGCCAGCACCCAGGAGGGGGCGAGCAATCAGCCCCAGCATTTT.

This clone was recorded once. The CDR3 bases are TGCGCCAGCAGCCAGCCGGGACAGGGGTCCTGGTCCTACGAGCAGTACTTC. Amino acids: CASSQPGQGSWSYEQYF. This chain joins TRBV5-1 and TRBJ2-7, with 10 bases matching TRBD1. V lost 4 bases, J lost 1 base, and 11 bases stayed unmatched. CDR1 and CDR2 (germline): SGHRS, YFSETQ. The CDR3 sequence is 17 residues long.

The gene calls are TRBV6-4 and TRBJ1-2; no clear D. CDR1 and CDR2 from the germline V gene are MRHNA and SNTAGT. This CDR3 has 13 amino acids. Trimming took off 6 bases at V and 2 bases at J, with 10 bases between the two ends. CDR3 nucleotide sequence: TGTGCCAGCAGCCCGGGTCTAAACTATGGCTACACCTTC. It translates to CASSPGLNYGYTF.

CDR3 sequence: CASSPFSGRGGTGELFF. Written as DNA, the CDR3 is TGTGCCAGCAGCCCATTTAGCGGGAGGGGCGGCACCGGGGAGCTGTTTTTT. This chain connects TRBV7-6 to TRBJ2-2; 11 positions match TRBD2. The V gene's germline CDR1 is SGHVS and CDR2 FNYEAQ. J was trimmed by 4 bases and V by 5 bases; bases with no gene match: 9. This CDR3 region has 17 residues.

This clone was counted between two and nine times. V is TRBV28 and J is TRBJ1-2, with TRBD1 matching 10 bases. Trimming removed 2 bases from V and 8 bases from J; junction bases left unmatched: 11. CDR1 and CDR2 (germline): MDHEN, SYDVKM. The CDR3 is 16 amino acids. CDR3 amino acids: CASSLLGQGVALGYTF. The DNA of the CDR3 is TGTGCCAGCAGTTTACTCGGACAGGGGGTGGCTTTGGGCTACACCTTC.

The chain employs TRBV5-4 and TRBJ2-1, with 8 bases aligning to TRBD2. This CDR3 has 16 amino acids. The V segment lost 1 base and the J segment 4 bases; nucleotides outside the gene matches: 7. CDR1 and CDR2 from the germline V gene are SGHNT and YYREEE (reference sequence). Here the CDR3 DNA reads TGTGCCAGCAGCTTGAGCGGGAGCTGGTCTTACAATGAGCAGTTCTTC. Protein sequence: CASSLSGSWSYNEQFF.